Listed below are T cell receptor beta chains from one sample, sequenced in a study of T-cell reconstitution after alpha-beta-depleted transplantation in children. Each CDR3 protein gets one entry after TCRdb re-called the PCR reads with MiXCR. The table includes around 960,000 distinct CDR3 sequences, around 30% detected once. The sample here was PBMCs, mostly from graft donor cells, taken 360 days after TCRalphabeta/CD19-depleted stem cell transplant. The source is a boy in the first two years of life who had a stem cell transplant for SCID, so the T cells may come from the graft donor. Each CDR3 is given with its conserved first and last residue. The D gene is left open where the match is weak. Rows may omit the clone size; those that give it use once, few, many or a size class.

D gene	V gene	clone size	J gene	CDR3 protein	CDR3 DNA
-	TRBV4-2	few	TRBJ2-6	CASSQFDSGANVLTF	TGTGCCAGCAGCCAATTCGACTCTGGGGCCAACGTCCTGACTTTC
-	TRBV5-1	few	TRBJ1-4	CASSLAVVRGTNEKLFF	TGCGCCAGCAGCTTGGCGGTGGTTAGAGGAACTAATGAAAAACTGTTTTTT
-	TRBV3-1	many	TRBJ2-1	CASSLAPRRSYNEQFF	TGTGCCAGCAGCCTCGCCCCGCGGAGAAGTTACAATGAGCAGTTCTTC
TRBD1	TRBV7-3	few	TRBJ2-2	CASSFRQGRAGELFF	TGTGCCAGCAGCTTTAGACAGGGTCGTGCCGGGGAGCTGTTTTTT
TRBD1	TRBV6-2/TRBV6-3	few	TRBJ2-1	CASSADRVRRSEFF	TGTGCCAGCAGTGCGGACAGGGTGAGGAGGTCGGAATTCTTC
-	TRBV7-2	few	TRBJ1-5	CASSLDASRGNQPQHF	TGTGCCAGCAGCCTCGACGCTAGCCGGGGGAATCAGCCCCAGCATTTT
TRBD2	TRBV2	-	TRBJ2-7	CASSEFSGVSSYEQYF	TGTGCCAGCAGTGAATTTAGCGGGGTTTCCTCCTACGAGCAGTACTTC
TRBD2	TRBV29-1	-	TRBJ2-7	CSVGGTSGAAAYEQYF	TGCAGCGTTGGCGGGACTAGCGGGGCCGCCGCCTACGAGCAGTACTTC
-	TRBV3-1	-	TRBJ2-3	CASSLRGYPTDTQYF	TGTGCCAGCAGTCTGAGGGGGTATCCCACAGATACGCAGTATTTT
-	TRBV29-1	-	TRBJ2-7	CSVEEGPKQYF	TGCAGCGTTGAAGAGGGTCCTAAGCAGTACTTC
-	TRBV24-1	-	TRBJ2-5	CATSGLGSDETQYF	TGTGCCACCAGTGGGTTAGGTTCGGATGAGACCCAGTACTTC
TRBD1	TRBV10-3	few	TRBJ2-7	CAISGDRKGSYEQYF	TGTGCCATCAGTGGGGACAGGAAAGGGTCCTACGAGCAGTACTTC
-	TRBV18	few	TRBJ1-1	CASSKAQGLNTEAFF	TGTGCCAGCTCTAAAGCCCAGGGACTCAACACTGAAGCTTTCTTT
-	TRBV9	few	TRBJ2-1	CASSVGLANEQFF	TGTGCCAGCAGCGTTGGTTTGGCAAATGAGCAGTTCTTC
-	TRBV9	-	TRBJ2-1	CASSPQQSPQYNEQFF	TGTGCCAGCAGCCCCCAGCAGTCGCCGCAGTACAATGAGCAGTTCTTC
-	TRBV9	-	TRBJ2-1	CASSVGPSEQFF	TGTGCCAGCAGCGTAGGGCCAAGTGAGCAGTTCTTC
-	TRBV19	few	TRBJ2-7	CASSIDLPPTYEQYF	TGTGCCAGTAGTATAGATCTCCCTCCCACCTACGAGCAGTACTTC
TRBD2	TRBV10-3	-	TRBJ2-7	CAISEGGSEQYF	TGTGCCATCAGTGAGGGCGGGAGTGAGCAGTACTTC
-	TRBV20-1	-	TRBJ2-6	CSARDFSSGANVLTF	TGCAGTGCTAGAGATTTTTCCTCTGGGGCCAACGTCCTGACTTTC
-	TRBV11-2	-	TRBJ1-1	CASSLVWERTEAFF	TGTGCCAGCAGCTTAGTATGGGAGAGGACTGAAGCTTTCTTT
TRBD2	TRBV20-1	-	TRBJ2-2	CSARTSGNTGELFF	TGCAGTGCCCGGACTAGCGGGAACACCGGGGAGCTGTTTTTT
TRBD2	TRBV29-1	-	TRBJ2-5	CSVVLRGVGETQYF	TGCAGCGTTGTTTTGCGGGGGGTCGGAGAGACCCAGTACTTC
-	TRBV7-2	few	TRBJ2-1	CASSLGFGTAAYNEQFF	TGTGCCAGCAGCTTAGGCTTTGGGACGGCGGCTTACAATGAGCAGTTCTTC
-	TRBV6-5	-	TRBJ1-1	CASSYPGRYTEAFF	TGTGCCAGCAGTTACCCAGGACGGTACACTGAAGCTTTCTTT
TRBD1	TRBV12-3/TRBV12-4	few	TRBJ1-1	CASSDRGRGNTEAFF	TGTGCCAGCTCTGACAGGGGGCGGGGGAACACTGAAGCTTTCTTT
TRBD2	TRBV7-2	-	TRBJ2-2	CASSFSGAGFTGELFF	TGTGCCAGCAGCTTTTCAGGAGCGGGGTTCACCGGGGAGCTGTTTTTT
-	TRBV12-3/TRBV12-4	-	TRBJ2-7	CASSLVAGRSEKQYF	TGTGCCAGCAGTTTAGTCGCGGGGAGATCTGAAAAGCAGTACTTC
-	TRBV10-3	few	TRBJ2-1	CAISPGSSYNEQFF	TGTGCCATCAGTCCGGGGAGCTCCTACAATGAGCAGTTCTTC
-	TRBV20-1	once	TRBJ2-7	CSARLPRAYEQYF	TGCAGTGCTAGACTTCCGAGGGCCTACGAGCAGTACTTC
-	TRBV20-1	few	TRBJ2-1	CSAEKRSSYNEQFF	TGCAGTGCTGAAAAGCGGAGCTCCTACAATGAGCAGTTCTTC
TRBD1	TRBV5-1	-	TRBJ2-1	CASSFPGTGSNEQFF	TGCGCCAGCAGCTTTCCCGGGACAGGGTCTAATGAGCAGTTCTTC
TRBD2	TRBV12-3/TRBV12-4	-	TRBJ2-3	CASTGTRGRADTQYF	TGTGCCAGCACCGGGACTAGGGGTCGGGCGGATACGCAGTATTTT
TRBD2	TRBV5-1	-	TRBJ2-1	CASSLPPGASGVYNEQFF	TGCGCCAGCAGCTTGCCCCCCGGGGCTAGCGGAGTCTACAATGAGCAGTTCTTC
-	TRBV9	-	TRBJ2-3	CASSRLVRTDTQYF	TGTGCCAGCAGTCGACTAGTGCGCACAGATACGCAGTATTTT
TRBD1	TRBV12-3/TRBV12-4	few	TRBJ2-2	CASSPKTGGFFGELFF	TGTGCCAGCAGTCCAAAGACAGGGGGCTTTTTCGGGGAGCTGTTTTTT
-	TRBV4-2	-	TRBJ2-7	CASSQDLRNRISYEQYF	TGTGCCAGCAGCCAAGACCTACGGAACCGAATCTCCTACGAGCAGTACTTC
-	TRBV3-1	few	TRBJ2-2	CASSGGAPGELFF	TGTGCCAGCAGCGGGGGGGCCCCCGGGGAGCTGTTTTTT
TRBD2	TRBV11-2	few	TRBJ2-1	CASSLDYRLAGAYEQFF	TGTGCCAGCAGCTTAGATTACCGACTAGCGGGGGCCTATGAGCAGTTCTTC
-	TRBV7-9	-	TRBJ2-1	CASSMTVSYNEQFF	TGTGCCAGCAGCATGACAGTCTCCTACAATGAGCAGTTCTTC
-	TRBV20-1	few	TRBJ1-3	CSARDPGSTGSGNTIYF	TGCAGTGCTAGAGATCCTGGCTCGACCGGCTCTGGAAACACCATATATTTT
TRBD2	TRBV29-1	few	TRBJ2-1	CSVDPEMGGDEQFF	TGCAGCGTTGACCCGGAGATGGGAGGGGATGAGCAGTTCTTC
-	TRBV6-5	-	TRBJ2-3	CASSHTPDTQYF	TGTGCCAGCAGCCACACCCCAGATACGCAGTATTTT
-	TRBV5-1	many	TRBJ2-1	CASSLLSGPYNEQFF	TGCGCCAGCAGCTTGTTGTCAGGGCCGTACAATGAGCAGTTCTTC
-	TRBV5-1	-	TRBJ2-3	CASSLNGGPTDTQYF	TGCGCCAGCAGCTTGAACGGGGGGCCCACAGATACGCAGTATTTT
TRBD1	TRBV7-2	-	TRBJ2-7	CASTYRQGSYEQYF	TGTGCCAGCACCTACCGACAGGGCTCCTACGAGCAGTACTTC
TRBD2	TRBV15	-	TRBJ2-5	CATSRGGEGRETQYF	TGTGCCACCAGCAGAGGAGGGGAGGGCCGAGAGACCCAGTACTTC
-	TRBV5-1	-	TRBJ1-4	CASSWQALNEKLFF	TGCGCCAGCAGCTGGCAGGCCCTGAATGAAAAACTGTTTTTT
TRBD1	TRBV6-5	-	TRBJ1-6	CASSYSNRGPVSPLHF	TGTGCCAGCAGTTACTCGAACAGGGGGCCGGTTTCACCCCTCCACTTT